The clone carrying this T cell receptor beta chain was seen a few times. Source study methods: The authors estimated nucleated cell counts from reference gene primer amplification. Measured with immunoSEQ multiplex PCR; TCRdb has only the in-frame clones, and not every one. V and J calls and clone size are those listed in that table; D and trimming were worked out from the DNA. This repertoire shows 150,000 or so clones, around 80% found once; its top ten account for about 16%. The V end lost 7 bases, the J end lost 2 bases, and 8 bases lay between the germline ends. The length of the CDR3 is 12 residues. This entry comes from a study of blood T cell repertoires in COVID-19. As for the study in general: Some COVID-19 samples were acute and others convalescent; all came from the United States, Italy and Spain. T cells, B-cell-depleted T cells, or PBMCs supplied cDNA or gDNA.

Material for sequencing was peripheral blood. The chain joins TRBV12-3 or TRBV12-4 to TRBJ1-1; D unclear. The sequence was collected from a human donor with acute or convalescent COVID-19. The donor label of this sample is uncertain. The CDR3 DNA reads TGTGCCAGCAAGGTAGCCAACACTGAAGCTTTCTTT. Amino acids: CASKVANTEAFF.